This note documents a single T cell receptor beta chain sequence. Its antigen is as yet unknown. The sample belongs to a study of graft-versus-host responses after intestinal transplantation. The data were produced by immunoSEQ multiplex PCR, yet TCRdb's version contains in-frame clones alone and is incomplete. The table has around 110,000 clones, 90% seen once. V was trimmed by 4 bases and J by 5 bases, leaving 12 bases between them. Germline lookup yields CDR1 SGDLS and CDR2 YYNGEE. The CDR3 is made up of 13 amino acids. The V gene is TRBV9, the J gene TRBJ2-5; perhaps TRBD1 as D (6 bases). Sequenced here: unstimulated CD4+ T cells sorted from spleen or lymph node cells, sampled before intestinal transplant. The TCR sequence derives from a human donor who received an intestinal transplant. DNA of the CDR3: TGTGCCAGCAGCTTCAGGGGTTGGGAGACCCAGTACTTC. This gives the protein CASSFRGWETQYF.